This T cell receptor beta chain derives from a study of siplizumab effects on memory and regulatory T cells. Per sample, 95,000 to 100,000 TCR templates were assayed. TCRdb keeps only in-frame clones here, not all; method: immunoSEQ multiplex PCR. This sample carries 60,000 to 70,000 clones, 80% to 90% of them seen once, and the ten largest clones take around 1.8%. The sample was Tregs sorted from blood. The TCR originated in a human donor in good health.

CDR3 loop: CASSPTGTGKNQPQHF. In DNA, the CDR3 is TGTGCCAGCAGCCCAACCGGGACAGGAAAAAATCAGCCCCAGCATTTT. The V call is TRBV7-9, the J call TRBJ1-5; 8 positions agree with TRBD1. J gave up 4 bases and V 5 bases, and 10 bases lay outside the gene matches. CDR3 size: 16 residues. Germline CDR1 is SEHNR and CDR2 is FQNEAQ (reference sequence).